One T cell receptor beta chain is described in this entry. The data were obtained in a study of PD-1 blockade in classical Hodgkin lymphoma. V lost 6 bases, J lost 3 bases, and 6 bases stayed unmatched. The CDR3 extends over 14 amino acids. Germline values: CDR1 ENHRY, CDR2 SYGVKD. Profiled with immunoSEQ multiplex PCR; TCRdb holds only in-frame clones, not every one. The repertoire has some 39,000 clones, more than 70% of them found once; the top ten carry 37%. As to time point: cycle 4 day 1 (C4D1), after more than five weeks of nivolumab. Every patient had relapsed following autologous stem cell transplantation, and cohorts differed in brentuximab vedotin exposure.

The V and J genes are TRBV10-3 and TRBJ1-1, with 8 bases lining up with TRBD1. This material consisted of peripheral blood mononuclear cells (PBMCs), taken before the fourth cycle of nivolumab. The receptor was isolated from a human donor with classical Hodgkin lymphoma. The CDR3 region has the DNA TGTGCCATCAGCGACAGGGGTGGGGACACTGAAGCTTTCTTT. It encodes CAISDRGGDTEAFF.